This TCR beta chain derives from a study of graft-versus-host responses after intestinal transplantation. Overall study results and limits: The presence of high graft-versus-host to host-versus-graft clonal ratios in allografts characterized patients with graft-donor T cell macrochimerism.

TCRdb's table, derived via immunoSEQ multiplex PCR, lists solely in-frame clones and lacks some. The data hold 70,000 to 80,000 clones, with about 90% observed a single time. The germline gives CDR1 PRHDT, CDR2 FYEKMQ (reference sequence). CDR3 size: 12 residues. The V gene lost 8 bases and the J gene lost 2 bases, with 10 bases spanning the gap. For this clone: Antigen: not known.

The chain couples TRBV13 to TRBJ2-7, with unresolved D. This specimen consisted of unstimulated CD8+ T cells sorted from spleen or lymph node cells, obtained before intestinal transplant. The sequence derives from a human donor who received an intestinal transplant. The CDR3 DNA sequence: TGTGCCAGCGGTGAACAGCCCTACGAGCAGTACTTC. The encoded protein is CASGEQPYEQYF. The full variable domain, its missing parts supplied by reference TRBV13 and TRBJ2-7, is AAGVIQSPRHLIKEKRETATLKCYPIPRHDTVYWYQQGPGQDPQFLISFYEKMQSDKGSIPDRFSAQQFSDYHSELNMSSLELGDSALYFCASGEQPYEQYFGPGTRLTVT.